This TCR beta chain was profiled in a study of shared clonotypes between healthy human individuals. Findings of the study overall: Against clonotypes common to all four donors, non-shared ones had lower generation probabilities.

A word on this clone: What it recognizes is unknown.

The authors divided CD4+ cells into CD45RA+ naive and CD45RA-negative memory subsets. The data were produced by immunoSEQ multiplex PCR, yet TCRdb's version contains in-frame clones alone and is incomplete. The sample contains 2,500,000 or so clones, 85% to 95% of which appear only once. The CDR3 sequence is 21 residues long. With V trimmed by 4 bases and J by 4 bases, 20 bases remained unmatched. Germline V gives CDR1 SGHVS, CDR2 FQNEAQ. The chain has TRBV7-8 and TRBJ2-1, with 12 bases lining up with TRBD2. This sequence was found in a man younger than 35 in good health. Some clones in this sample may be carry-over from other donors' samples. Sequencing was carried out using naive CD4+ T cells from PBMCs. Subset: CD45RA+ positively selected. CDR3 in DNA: TGTGCCAGCAGCTCCCCCGGGTTGGGGGGCAGGACTAGCGGGGCGTACAATGAGCAGTTCTTC. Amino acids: CASSSPGLGGRTSGAYNEQFF.